The 18 T cell receptor beta chains listed next were all sequenced from one sample in a study of T cells in Graves' hyperthyroidism and ophthalmopathy. Using RNA transcripts as the source, TCR beta CDR3 regions were amplified. HTBI primers were employed in a first-round RT-PCR of the TCR CDR3. TCRdb reanalysed the multiplex PCR reads using MiXCR and keeps one entry per CDR3 protein. The data contain about 510,000 distinct CDR3 sequences, about 15% of them seen just once; the ten biggest clones take up around 13%. Material for sequencing was blood. These receptors were collected from a woman aged 40-49 years with Graves' hyperthyroidism.

CDR3: CAWSVRGIGGGAFF. CDR3 DNA: TGTGCCTGGAGTGTACGTGGGATTGGGGGTGGAGCTTTCTTT. This chain joins TRBV30 and TRBJ1-1; TRBD1 might be the D (5 bases). Germline lookup yields CDR1 GTSNPN and CDR2 SVGIG (reference sequence). The CDR3 is 14 residues long. With 0 bases removed from V and 10 bases from J, the gap between germline ends came to 18 bases.

The chain carries TRBV29-1 and TRBJ2-3; no firm D call. Germline CDR1 and CDR2: SQVTM and ANQGSEA. This CDR3 has 13 amino acids. V dropped 2 bases and J dropped 4 bases, with 10 bases sitting between them. CDR3 protein: CSVEFTTADTQYF. CDR3 in DNA: TGCAGCGTTGAATTCACCACCGCAGATACGCAGTATTTT.

In this sample, this clonotype turned up many times. This sequence joins TRBV12-3 or TRBV12-4 and TRBJ1-1; D call uncertain. Trimming took off 2 bases at V and 3 bases at J, with 7 bases between the two ends. There are 13 residues in the CDR3. CDR3 sequence: CASSLITDTEAFF. CDR3 nucleotides: TGTGCCAGCAGTTTAATTACAGACACTGAAGCTTTCTTT.

This clonotype was seen more than once but under ten times. This rearrangement joins TRBV19 to TRBJ2-1; 9 nucleotides align to TRBD1. With V trimmed by 5 bases and J by 9 bases, 17 bases remained unmatched. CDR1 LNHDA and CDR2 SQIVND come from the germline V gene (reference sequence). The length of the CDR3 is 17 residues. CDR3 in amino acids: CASSPDRGGDSGTEQFF. Here the CDR3 DNA reads TGTGCCAGTAGTCCCGACAGGGGGGGTGATAGCGGAACTGAGCAGTTCTTC. Drawing the rest from reference TRBV19 and TRBJ2-1, the complete variable domain is DGGITQSPKYLFRKEGQNVTLSCEQNLNHDAMYWYRQDPGQGLRLIYYSQIVNDFQKGDIAEGYSVSREKKESFPLTVTSAQKNPTAFYLCASSPDRGGDSGTEQFFGPGTRLTVL.

Comment on this clonotype: It may be a read error: a sequence one base away is much more abundant. V is TRBV30 and J is TRBJ1-4, with 10 bases matching TRBD1. From germline, CDR1 is GTSNPN and CDR2 SVGIG (reference sequence). The CDR3 sequence is 13 residues long. The CDR3 sequence: CAWRTGGGERLFF. The CDR3, as DNA: TGTGCCTGGAGGACAGGGGGCGGTGAAAGACTGTTTTTT.

This clonotype was observed a few times. The chain joins TRBV7-3 to TRBJ2-7; 8 nucleotides line up with TRBD1. The CDR3 spans 13 residues. V lost 5 bases and J lost 7; bases outside the gene matches: 7. Germline values: CDR1 SGHTA, CDR2 FQGTGA. CDR3 nucleotide sequence: TGTGCCAGCAGCCCGGACAGGGAAGGAGAGCAGTACTTC. Protein: CASSPDREGEQYF.

This clonotype was seen a handful of times. V and J are TRBV4-1 and TRBJ1-1; D unclear. Trimming removed 1 base from V and 0 bases from J, with 6 bases in between. Germline loops: CDR1 MGHRA, CDR2 YSYEKL. This CDR3 is built from 14 residues. CDR3 in amino acids: CASSQAPLNTEAFF. CDR3 coding DNA: TGCGCCAGCAGCCAAGCCCCCTTGAACACTGAAGCTTTCTTT.

The chain has TRBV19 and TRBJ2-3; 9 bases align to TRBD1. Germline values: CDR1 LNHDA, CDR2 SQIVND (reference sequence). V shed 4 bases, J shed 2 bases, and the junction held 7 bases outside the gene matches. The CDR3 runs 16 residues. CDR3: CASSSSGTGPTDTQYF. In DNA form, the CDR3 reads TGTGCCAGTAGTAGTTCCGGGACAGGGCCCACAGATACGCAGTATTTT.

This chain uses TRBV7-9 with TRBJ1-4; D remains unclear. The CDR3 totals 12 residues. V was pared by 1 base and J by 8 bases, with 5 bases between. CDR1 is SEHNR, CDR2 FQNEAQ, per germline (reference sequence). The DNA for the CDR3 is TGTGCCAGCAGCTTAGAAACGGAAAAACTGTTTTTT. Its translation: CASSLETEKLFF.

This clonotype was observed at least ten times. V is TRBV28 and J is TRBJ1-6, with TRBD1 matching 7 bases. The CDR3 runs to 17 residues. The J segment lost 7 bases and the V segment lost 4 bases, leaving 13 bases of the junction unmatched. Per the germline V gene, CDR1 is MDHEN and CDR2 is SYDVKM. DNA of the CDR3: TGTGCCAGCAGTTCAAATCTCCCCGGGACAGCAAATTCACCCCTCCACTTT. This encodes CASSSNLPGTANSPLHF. The full variable domain, in which reference TRBV28 and TRBJ1-6 provide the parts outside the CDR3, is DVKVTQSSRYLVKRTGEKVFLECVQDMDHENMFWYRQDPGLGLRLIYFSYDVKMKEKGDIPEGYSVSREKKERFSLILESASTNQTSMYLCASSSNLPGTANSPLHFGNGTRLTVT.

There are a few counts of this clonotype. V and J are TRBV30 and TRBJ1-4, with 7 bases identical to TRBD1. CDR3 length equals 13 residues. With 4 bases clipped from V and 7 bases from J, the junction kept 6 bases outside the gene matches. Germline V CDR1 and CDR2: GTSNPN, SVGIG (reference sequence). CDR3 amino acids: CAWTTGIGEKLFF. The CDR3 nucleotides are TGTGCCTGGACGACAGGGATCGGTGAAAAACTGTTTTTT. The full variable domain, rest sourced from reference TRBV30 and TRBJ1-4, is SQTIHQWPATLVQPVGSPLSLECTVEGTSNPNLYWYRQAAGRGLQLLFYSVGIGQISSEVPQNLSASRPQDRQFILSSKKLLLSDSGFYLCAWTTGIGEKLFFGSGTQLSVL.

This clonotype was picked up many times. CDR3 amino acids: CASSLQRDSYNEQFF. The CDR3, as DNA: TGTGCCAGCAGCCTCCAGCGGGATTCCTACAATGAGCAGTTCTTC. The V and J genes are TRBV7-2 and TRBJ2-1; TRBD2 aligns across 7 bases. V lost 5 bases and J lost 1; bases outside the gene matches: 5. This CDR3 region has 15 residues. Germline V lookup: CDR1 SGHTA, CDR2 FQGNSA.

The rearrangement uses TRBV20-1 and TRBJ2-1, with a possible D match to TRBD2 (6 bases). The CDR3 spans 13 residues. V lost 1 base and J 9 bases, leaving 13 bases between the germline ends. The V gene's germline CDR1 is DFQATT and CDR2 SNEGSKA (reference sequence). The CDR3 sequence: CSARGLGAGEQFF. The CDR3 bases are TGCAGTGCTAGAGGGTTGGGAGCGGGTGAGCAGTTCTTC.

This clonotype was detected ten times or more. J is TRBJ1-1 and V is TRBV19; 8 bases fit TRBD1. CDR3 length equals 16 residues. Trimming at V came to 3 bases and at J to 1 base, leaving 7 bases not matched to a gene. From germline, CDR1 is LNHDA and CDR2 SQIVND (reference sequence). The CDR3 DNA reads as TGTGCCAGTAGTATGAGACAGGGGAGGGCGAACACTGAAGCTTTCTTT. As protein: CASSMRQGRANTEAFF.

In its sample, this clonotype was seen many times. V gene TRBV5-1 combines with J gene TRBJ1-2; 8 bases are shared with TRBD1. CDR3 length: 16 residues. The junction had 5 bases not matched to a gene; V was cut back by 0 bases and J by 1 base. Germline-derived CDR1 and CDR2 are SGHRS and YFSETQ. The CDR3 reads CASSLGTGNFNYGYTF. The CDR3 coding sequence is TGCGCCAGCAGCTTGGGGACAGGGAACTTTAACTATGGCTACACCTTC. Combining the CDR3 with reference TRBV5-1 and TRBJ1-2 gives the whole variable domain KAGVTQTPRYLIKTRGQQVTLSCSPISGHRSVSWYQQTPGQGLQFLFEYFSETQRNKGNFPGRFSGRQFSNSRSEMNVSTLELGDSALYLCASSLGTGNFNYGYTFGSGTRLTVV.

The chain joins TRBV14 to TRBJ1-1, with 8 bases matching TRBD1. CDR1 is SGHDN and CDR2 is FVKESK in the germline V gene. Trimming took 2 bases from V and 6 from J; bases not matched to a gene: 14. There are 17 residues in the CDR3. The CDR3, as DNA: TGTGCCAGCAGCCAAAAGGGGCGCCGGGACAGGCAAGCTGAAGCTTTCTTT. Amino acid sequence: CASSQKGRRDRQAEAFF.

This clonotype appeared many times. The chain links TRBV28 to TRBJ2-2, with TRBD2 identical over 8 bases. Unmatched junction bases numbered 3, after V lost 8 bases and J lost 4 bases. From germline, CDR1 is MDHEN and CDR2 SYDVKM. This CDR3 is 13 amino acids long. As DNA, the CDR3 is TGTGCCAGCGGCACTAGCGGCACCGGGGAGCTGTTTTTT. It specifies CASGTSGTGELFF.

This rearrangement joins TRBV29-1 to TRBJ2-3; the D gene could be TRBD1 or TRBD2 (6 bases each). Germline assignment: CDR1 SQVTM and CDR2 ANQGSEA. Trimming removed 3 bases from V and 6 bases from J, with 13 bases in between. CDR3 length: 13 amino acids. Written as DNA, the CDR3 is TGCAGCGTTGATGGGGGGCGGTGGGATACGCAGTATTTT. Translation: CSVDGGRWDTQYF.